The clone carrying this TCR beta chain has just a few counts. The data derive from a study of blood T cell repertoires in COVID-19. Study-level information: Samples of COVID-19 (acute and convalescent) were obtained from the United States, Italy and Spain. Nucleic acid was either cDNA or gDNA, and it came from T cells, B-cell-depleted T cells, or PBMCs.

Germline CDR1 reads SQVTM; CDR2 reads ANQGSEA. CDR3 length: 13 residues. The V end lost 4 bases, the J end lost 2 bases, and 9 bases lay between the germline ends. The authors' processing: Using reference gene primer amplification, nucleated cell counts were estimated. This table comes from immunoSEQ multiplex PCR, and its TCRdb copy is limited to in-frame clones, with some not included. The V and J calls and clone size were taken over from that table, and D and trimming were inferred from the DNA. There are around 110,000 clones in the sample; 71% occur only once, and approximately 0.9% lies in the top ten.

Sequenced sample: peripheral blood. V and J are TRBV29-1 and TRBJ1-5, with D unclear. This TCR came from a human donor with acute or convalescent COVID-19. The donor label of this sample is uncertain. DNA for the CDR3: TGCAGCGTTGGGTTCTCGGGCAATCAGCCCCAGCATTTT. As protein: CSVGFSGNQPQHF.